This T cell receptor (beta chain) stems from a study of T-cell reconstitution after alpha-beta-depleted transplantation in children. Many counts were recorded for this clonotype. Its specificity is not known. Broader study findings: The origin of alpha-beta T cells about two months after transplant was reportedly several hundred expanded graft clones. Day-60 TCRbeta diversity that was high in some patients was derived from surviving recipient T cells and thymic progenitors. The authors attributed T-cell counts and diversity one year after transplant mostly to newly produced T cells.

Germline V lookup: CDR1 SGHAT, CDR2 FQNNGV. Trimming removed 0 bases from V and 5 bases from J; junction bases left unmatched: 11. This CDR3 has 17 amino acids. The TCRbeta library was prepared with unique molecular identifiers. A single record per CDR3 protein comes from TCRdb applying MiXCR to the PCR reads. Of 600,000 to 700,000 distinct CDR3 sequences detected, over 10% appear once; the ten largest clones hold approximately 0.8%. The sequenced sample was PBMCs, obtained before TCRalphabeta/CD19-depleted stem cell transplant. This receptor was obtained from a girl between 2 and 10 years old with congenital amegakaryocytic thrombocytopenia, due to receive a stem cell transplant. This chain connects TRBV11-2 to TRBJ2-3, with 7 bases fitting TRBD2. The CDR3 loop is CASSLEGLAVIGDTQYF. The CDR3 nucleotides read TGTGCCAGCAGCTTAGAAGGGCTAGCGGTAATTGGAGATACGCAGTATTTT.